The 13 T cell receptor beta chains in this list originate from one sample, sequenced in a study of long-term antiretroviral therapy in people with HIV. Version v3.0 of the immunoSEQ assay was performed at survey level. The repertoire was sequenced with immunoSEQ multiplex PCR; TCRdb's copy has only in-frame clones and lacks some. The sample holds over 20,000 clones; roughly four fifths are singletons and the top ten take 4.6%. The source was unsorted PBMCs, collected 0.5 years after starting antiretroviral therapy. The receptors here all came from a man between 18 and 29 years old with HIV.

The CDR3 region is CASSPRDRNQETQYF. The CDR3 DNA sequence: TGCGCCAGCAGCCCACGCGACAGGAACCAAGAGACCCAGTACTTC. This chain links TRBV5-1 with TRBJ2-5, with D possibly TRBD1 on 6 matching bases. V lost 4 bases to trimming and J lost 0 bases, with 13 bases between them. Germline V gene data show CDR1 as SGHRS and CDR2 as YFSETQ. The CDR3 contains 15 residues.

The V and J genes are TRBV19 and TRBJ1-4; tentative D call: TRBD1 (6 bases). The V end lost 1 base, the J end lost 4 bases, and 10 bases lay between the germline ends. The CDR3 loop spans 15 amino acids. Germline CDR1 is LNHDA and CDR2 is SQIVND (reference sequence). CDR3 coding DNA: TGTGCCAGTAGTATAGGACAGGTGGATAATGAAAAACTGTTTTTT. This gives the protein CASSIGQVDNEKLFF.

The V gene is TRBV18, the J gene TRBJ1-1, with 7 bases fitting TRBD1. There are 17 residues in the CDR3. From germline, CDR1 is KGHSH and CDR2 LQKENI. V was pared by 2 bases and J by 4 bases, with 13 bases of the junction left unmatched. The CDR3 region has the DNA TGTGCCAGCTCACCAAAGAACCCCAGGGGGATAAGCACTGAAGCTTTCTTT. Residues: CASSPKNPRGISTEAFF.

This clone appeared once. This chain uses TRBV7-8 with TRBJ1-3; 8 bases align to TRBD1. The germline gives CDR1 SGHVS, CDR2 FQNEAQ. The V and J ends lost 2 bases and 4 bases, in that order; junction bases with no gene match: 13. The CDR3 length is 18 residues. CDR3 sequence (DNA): TGTGCCAGCAGCTTAATATCTTGGGACAGGTTTATCGGAAACACCATATATTTT. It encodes CASSLISWDRFIGNTIYF. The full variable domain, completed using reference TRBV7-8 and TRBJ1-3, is GAGVSQSPRYKVAKRGQDVALRCDPISGHVSLFWYQQALGQGPEFLTYFQNEAQLDKSGLPSDRFFAERPEGSVSTLKIQRTQQEDSAVYLCASSLISWDRFIGNTIYFGEGSWLTVV.

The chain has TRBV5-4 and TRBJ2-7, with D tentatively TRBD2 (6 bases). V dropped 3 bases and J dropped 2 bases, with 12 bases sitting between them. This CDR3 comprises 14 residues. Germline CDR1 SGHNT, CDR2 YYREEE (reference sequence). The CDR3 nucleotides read TGTGCCAGCAGCTCGACCGGGACTCCCTACGAGCAGTACTTC. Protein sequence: CASSSTGTPYEQYF.

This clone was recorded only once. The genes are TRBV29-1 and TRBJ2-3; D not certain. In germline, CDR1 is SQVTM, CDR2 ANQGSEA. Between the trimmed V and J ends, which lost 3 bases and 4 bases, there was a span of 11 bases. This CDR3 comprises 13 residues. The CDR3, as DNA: TGCAGCGTTGATTTGGGCGACTCAGATACGCAGTATTTT. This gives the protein CSVDLGDSDTQYF.

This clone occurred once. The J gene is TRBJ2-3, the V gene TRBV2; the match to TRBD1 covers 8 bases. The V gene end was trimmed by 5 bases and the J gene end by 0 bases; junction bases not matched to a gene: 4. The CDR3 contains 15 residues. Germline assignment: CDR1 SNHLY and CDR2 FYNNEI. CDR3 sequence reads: CASSNQGASTDTQYF. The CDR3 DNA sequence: TGTGCCAGCAGTAACCAGGGGGCTAGCACAGATACGCAGTATTTT.

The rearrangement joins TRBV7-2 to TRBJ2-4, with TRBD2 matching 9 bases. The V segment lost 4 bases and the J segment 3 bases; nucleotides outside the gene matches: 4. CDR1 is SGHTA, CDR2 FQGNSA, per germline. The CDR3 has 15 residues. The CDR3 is CASSSGLAIKNIQYF. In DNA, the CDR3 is TGTGCCAGCAGCTCCGGACTAGCGATCAAAAACATTCAGTACTTC. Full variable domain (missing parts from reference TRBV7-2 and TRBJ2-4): GAGVSQSPSNKVTEKGKDVELRCDPISGHTALYWYRQSLGQGLEFLIYFQGNSAPDKSGLPSDRFSAERTGGSVSTLTIQRTQQEDSAVYLCASSSGLAIKNIQYFGAGTRLSVL.

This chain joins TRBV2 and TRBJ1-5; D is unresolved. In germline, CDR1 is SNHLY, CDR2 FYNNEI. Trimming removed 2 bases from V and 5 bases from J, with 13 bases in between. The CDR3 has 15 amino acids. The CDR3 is CASSEHVKDYQPQHF. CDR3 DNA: TGTGCCAGCAGTGAACACGTGAAGGATTATCAGCCCCAGCATTTT.

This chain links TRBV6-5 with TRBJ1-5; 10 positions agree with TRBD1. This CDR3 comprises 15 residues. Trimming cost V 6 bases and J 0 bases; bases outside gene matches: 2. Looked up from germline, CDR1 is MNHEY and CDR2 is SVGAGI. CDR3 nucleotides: TGTGCCAGCAGCAGGACAGGGGGTAGCAATCAGCCCCAGCATTTT. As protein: CASSRTGGSNQPQHF.

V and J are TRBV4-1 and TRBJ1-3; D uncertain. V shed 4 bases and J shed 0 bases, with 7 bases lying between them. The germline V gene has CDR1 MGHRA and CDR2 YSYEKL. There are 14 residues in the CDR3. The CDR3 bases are TGCGCCAGCAGCCTCCGGGGCTCTGGAAACACCATATATTTT. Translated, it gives CASSLRGSGNTIYF.

The CDR3 here is CASSSLGSRTGELFF. The CDR3 nucleotides are TGTGCCAGCAGCTCACTCGGGAGTCGGACCGGGGAGCTGTTTTTT. V and J are TRBV5-5 and TRBJ2-2, with D possibly TRBD2 on 6 matching bases. From germline, CDR1 is SGHKS and CDR2 YYEKEE (reference sequence). Trimming removed 3 bases at V and 5 bases at J, with 14 bases between. CDR3 length: 15 amino acids.

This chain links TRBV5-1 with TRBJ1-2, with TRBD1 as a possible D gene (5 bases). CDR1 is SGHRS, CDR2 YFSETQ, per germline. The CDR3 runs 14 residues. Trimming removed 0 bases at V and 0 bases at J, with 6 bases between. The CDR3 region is CASSLEGANYGYTF. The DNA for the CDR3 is TGCGCCAGCAGCTTGGAAGGGGCTAACTATGGCTACACCTTC.